This T cell receptor beta chain appears in the sequencing data of a study of blood T cells in healthy people across ages. CDR1 is MNHEY, CDR2 SMNVEV, per germline (reference sequence). This CDR3 has 15 amino acids. The authors ran a second PCR of 7 to 11 cycles using a sample-barcoded 5' primer and a J-beta primer mix. MiXCR, applied by TCRdb to the 5' RACE reads, yields one record per CDR3 protein. This table has almost 550,000 distinct CDR3 sequences, about 25% appearing once. The same data also contributed to another study, on T cells of mothers and their children. That paper adds: When mothers and children were related, their normalized repertoire overlap, which was always slightly higher, did not differ significantly from that of unrelated pairs.

This sequence was found in a boy between 10 and 17 years old in good health. Sequencing was done on a sample of blood. The chain is built from TRBV27 and TRBJ2-5; the match to TRBD2 covers 8 bases. The better agreement between TRBJ2-7 and the DNA end casts doubt on the J call. The CDR3 loop reads CASRETSATYYEQYF. As DNA, the CDR3 is TGTGCCAGCAGGGAGACTAGCGCTACGTACTACGAGCAGTACTTC.